Each of the 2 T cell receptor beta chains below was sequenced from the same sample in a study of control samples from healthy donors and cancer patients (dated by TCRdb to the early 2020s). Library construction relied on the immunoSEQ multiplex PCR assay. The clones in this table, taken by TCRdb from immuneACCESS, are in-frame only. Not every clone is retained; where verified, under half of the shortfall comes from an unresolved V gene, and the cause of the rest is unknown. The sample table holds tens of thousands of clones, of which around 85% were seen once. Clones ranked in the top ten supply more than 15% of the sample. What was sequenced was blood. The receptor set was obtained from a man aged 25-45 years in good health.

To note about this clone: Other DNA sequences in the same sample also yield this CDR3. The chain is built from TRBV19 and TRBJ2-2; TRBD1 agrees at 10 bases. Trimming cost V 4 bases and J 4 bases; bases outside gene matches: 0. Germline CDR1 is LNHDA and CDR2 is SQIVND (reference sequence). This CDR3 contains 14 residues. CDR3 residues: CASSRDRGTGELFF. Here the CDR3 DNA reads TGTGCCAGTAGTAGGGACAGGGGCACCGGGGAGCTGTTTTTT.

This rearrangement joins TRBV3-1 (or the pseudogene TRBV3-2) to TRBJ1-1; TRBD1 matches 7 bases. This CDR3 has 15 residues. Germline V lookup: CDR1 LGHDT, CDR2 YNNKEL (reference sequence). The ends lost 4 bases at V and 4 bases at J; junction bases unmatched: 9. The CDR3 region is CASSPRGGVRTEAFF. CDR3 bases: TGTGCCAGCAGCCCCCGAGGGGGCGTCCGCACTGAAGCTTTCTTT.